The entry below gives a single T cell receptor (beta chain) sequence along with its context. This sample is drawn from a study of blood T cell repertoires in COVID-19. Overall study: Specimens from acute and convalescent COVID-19 originated in the United States, Italy and Spain. PBMCs, B-cell-depleted T cells, or T cells were the source of the cDNA or gDNA that made up the material.

As processed by the authors: Using reference gene primer amplification, nucleated cell counts were estimated. This table comes from immunoSEQ multiplex PCR, and its TCRdb copy is limited to in-frame clones, with some not included. V, J and clone size are taken as reported in that table, and D and trimming were inferred from the DNA itself. This table holds approximately 250,000 clones, 75% to 90% found once. This CDR3 is built from 15 residues. Per the germline V gene, CDR1 is SGHDT and CDR2 is YYEEEE. Deletions cut 2 bases from V and 1 base from J, with 12 bases between. This TCR came from a man between 25 and 39 years old who had recovered from COVID-19. This rearrangement joins TRBV5-6 to TRBJ1-1, with D possibly matching TRBD1 (5 bases). Sequencing used peripheral blood. The CDR3 is CASSFVGRENTEAFF. Written as DNA, the CDR3 is TGTGCCAGCAGCTTTGTAGGCAGGGAGAACACTGAAGCTTTCTTT. Filled out from reference TRBV5-6 and TRBJ1-1, the complete variable domain reads DAGVTQSPTHLIKTRGQQVTLRCSPKSGHDTVSWYQQALGQGPQFIFQYYEEEERQRGNFPDRFSGHQFPNYSSELNVNALLLGDSALYLCASSFVGRENTEAFFGQGTRLTVV.